Listed below are T cell receptor beta chains from one sample, sequenced in a study of blood T cell repertoires in COVID-19. Sequencing used immunoSEQ multiplex PCR; TCRdb keeps in-frame clones, though not all of them. The profile shows 120,000 or so clones, roughly 80% of them singletons. Sequencing was performed on peripheral blood. These TCRs come from a human donor in a cohort sampled during active COVID-19. The CDR3 runs from the conserved cysteine through the conserved F or W. The D gene is left open where the match is weak. Expanded clones get a size class; other rows say once, few or many, or leave the size out.

TRBJ1-1 | TRBD1 | TRBV2 | once | TGTGCCAGCAGGAGGGACAGGGATTGGACTGAAGCTTTCTTT | CASRRDRDWTEAFF
TRBJ2-6 | - | TRBV30 | - | TGTGCCTGGAGGGGCCCCCCCCCTGGGGCCAACGTCCTGACTTTC | CAWRGPPPGANVLTF
TRBJ2-5 | - | TRBV27 | - | TGTGCCAGCAGTTTAAGGTCCCGGGGAGAGACCCAGTACTTC | CASSLRSRGETQYF
TRBJ1-3 | TRBD1 | TRBV19 | once | TGTGCCAGTATGACAGGGCAGCCTGGAAACACCATATATTTT | CASMTGQPGNTIYF
TRBJ2-6 | TRBD1 | TRBV2 | once | TGTGCCAGCAGTGAAGGGGACAGCACTTGGGCTGGGGCCAACGTCCTGACTTTC | CASSEGDSTWAGANVLTF
TRBJ1-4 | - | TRBV21-1 | - | TGTGCCAGCAGCAAAGCCTCAGGGGGAATACAGACCGATAATGAAAAACTGTTTTTT | CASSKASGGIQTDNEKLFF
TRBJ1-1 | - | TRBV27 | - | TGTGCCAGCAGCCTTCGCCCGGGGACTGAAGCTTTCTTT | CASSLRPGTEAFF
TRBJ2-5 | TRBD2 | TRBV6-6 | - | TGTGCCAGCAGCGATCCTAGCGGGAGTGGGGAGACCCAGTACTTC | CASSDPSGSGETQYF
TRBJ2-1 | TRBD2 | TRBV10-3 | - | TGTGCCATCGGGACTAGCGGGGGGCCCCTCCCCCACAATGAGCAGTTCTTC | CAIGTSGGPLPHNEQFF
TRBJ2-7 | - | TRBV10-1 | - | TGCGCCAGCAGTGCTGGGGGAGGTCGAAGGATCGAGCAGTACTTC | CASSAGGGRRIEQYF
TRBJ1-2 | TRBD1 | TRBV28 | - | TGTGCCAGCAGTTCTCGATTATTAACTACAGGGGGAGGCTACACCTTC | CASSSRLLTTGGGYTF
TRBJ1-4 | - | TRBV7-9 | - | TGTGCCAGCAGCTTAGGTCAGGGTGGCTATGAAAAACTGTTTTTT | CASSLGQGGYEKLFF
TRBJ2-7 | TRBD1 | TRBV7-6 | - | TGTGCCAGCAGCTTAGGACAGGGGGCAATGATCGAGCAGTACTTC | CASSLGQGAMIEQYF
TRBJ1-2 | - | TRBV27 | - | TGTGCCAGCACCTCGAGGGAAGGGGGCTACACCTTC | CASTSREGGYTF
TRBJ2-7 | TRBD1 | TRBV29-1 | - | TGCAGCGTACGACAGGGGGGCGAGCAGTACTTC | CSVRQGGEQYF
TRBJ2-7 | TRBD2 | TRBV27 | - | TGTGCCAGCAGCCCCGGGACTAGTACGGGCCAGTACTTC | CASSPGTSTGQYF
TRBJ1-1 | - | TRBV6-5 | - | TGTGCCAGCAGTCAGGCGGGGGGCCTTGGTACTGAAGCTTTCTTT | CASSQAGGLGTEAFF
TRBJ1-6 | - | TRBV7-6 | - | TGTGCCAGCAGCTTAGCAAGCGTAAATTCACCCCTCCACTTT | CASSLASVNSPLHF
TRBJ1-3 | - | TRBV10-2 | - | TGCGCCACCCTCCCCCAGGGCCTGTCTGGAAACACCATATATTTT | CATLPQGLSGNTIYF
TRBJ2-1 | TRBD2 | TRBV5-1 | - | TGCGCCAGCCGGGGGAGGGACAATGAGCAGTTCTTC | CASRGRDNEQFF
TRBJ2-7 | TRBD2 | TRBV11-2 | - | TGTGCCAGCAGCATTTCCGGGACTAGCCGTCCCGAGCAGTACTTC | CASSISGTSRPEQYF
TRBJ2-7 | - | TRBV5-6 | - | TGTGCCAGCAGCCCGGACACCTTCTACGAGCAGTACTTC | CASSPDTFYEQYF
TRBJ2-7 | - | TRBV5-4 | - | TGTGCCAGCAGCTTCAACGTCGGAGACTACGAGCAGTACTTC | CASSFNVGDYEQYF
TRBJ2-7 | - | TRBV6-1 | - | TGTGCCAGCAGTGAACAGTACAGCTCCTACGAGCAGTACTTC | CASSEQYSSYEQYF
TRBJ1-5 | TRBD1 | TRBV28 | once | TGTGCCAGCACCTCCGGGACAGGGAGTCAGCCCCAGCATTTT | CASTSGTGSQPQHF
TRBJ1-1 | - | TRBV6-1 | - | TGTGCCAGCAGTGAAGGACAGCTTGAAGCTTTCTTT | CASSEGQLEAFF
TRBJ1-3 | TRBD1 | TRBV5-1 | - | TGCGCCAGCAGCTTGGCCGGGACAGGGAGTGGAAACACCATATATTTT | CASSLAGTGSGNTIYF
TRBJ1-5 | - | TRBV7-8 | - | TGTGCCAGCAGCTTAGCCCCTAATCAGCCCCAGCATTTT | CASSLAPNQPQHF
TRBJ2-7 | TRBD1 | TRBV6-2/TRBV6-3 | - | TGTGCCAGCAGTTCCGGACAGGGTTGGGGGTCCTACGAGCAGTACTTC | CASSSGQGWGSYEQYF
TRBJ2-1 | TRBD2 | TRBV11-2 | - | TGTGCCAGCAGCTTAGAATTAGGGACTATCTACTACAATGAGCAGTTCTTC | CASSLELGTIYYNEQFF
TRBJ1-1 | - | TRBV7-6 | few | TGTGCCAGCAGCTTAACAAACGGGGACACTGAAGCTTTCTTT | CASSLTNGDTEAFF
TRBJ2-7 | - | TRBV19 | - | TGTGCCAGTAGTATAGGCACATACTACGAGCAGTACTTC | CASSIGTYYEQYF
TRBJ2-7 | TRBD2 | TRBV5-1 | - | TGCGCCAGCAGCCGGGAGGGCAGGGGACGCTACGAGCAGTACTTC | CASSREGRGRYEQYF
TRBJ2-1 | - | TRBV3-1/TRBV3-2 | - | TGTGCCAGCAGTTTAGTCGCCTACAATGAGCAGTTCTTC | CASSLVAYNEQFF
TRBJ2-1 | - | TRBV29-1 | - | TGCAGCGTTGTCCCCCCGGGACTCCAAAACAATGAGCAGTTCTTC | CSVVPPGLQNNEQFF
TRBJ1-1 | - | TRBV5-6 | - | TGTGCCAGCAGCAAGGAGAGGAATGAAGCTTTCTTT | CASSKERNEAFF
TRBJ1-2 | TRBD1 | TRBV7-3 | - | TGTGCCAGCAGCAGCGGGACAGGGGGCAGTGGCTACACCTTC | CASSSGTGGSGYTF
TRBJ1-4 | TRBD1 | TRBV5-8 | - | TGTGCCAGCAGCTTGGAGGGGACAGGGGGCGCGGGTGAAAAACTGTTTTTT | CASSLEGTGGAGEKLFF